This T cell receptor beta chain was identified during a study of shared clonotypes between healthy human individuals. Germline CDR1 is SGHTA and CDR2 is FQGTGA. The CDR3 runs 18 residues. The V segment lost 4 bases and the J segment 0 bases; nucleotides outside the gene matches: 10. Sequenced by immunoSEQ multiplex PCR; TCRdb stores in-frame clones only, minus some. The sample includes about 560,000 clones, roughly 79% seen only once; the top ten take 9.5% to 15%. This sequence joins TRBV7-3 and TRBJ2-3; 10 bases align to TRBD2. Sequences were obtained from PBMCs. This receptor was identified in a woman between 40 and 50 years old in good health. Some clones in this sample may be carry-over from other donors' samples. In nucleotides, the CDR3 is TGTGCCAGCAGCTCTCGAAGGACTAGCGGAGCGAGCACAGATACGCAGTATTTT. Amino acids: CASSSRRTSGASTDTQYF. The full variable domain, completed using reference TRBV7-3 and TRBJ2-3, is GAGVSQTPSNKVTEKGKYVELRCDPISGHTALYWYRQSLGQGPEFLIYFQGTGAADDSGLPNDRFFAVRPEGSVSTLKIQRTERGDSAVYLCASSSRRTSGASTDTQYFGPGTRLTVL.